The clone carrying this TCR beta chain was seen at least ten times. Its antigen is currently unknown. A 3' RACE protocol on RNA, with unique molecular identifiers, produced the TCR library. One entry per CDR3 protein results from TCRdb running MiXCR on the 3' RACE reads. The sample shows some 51,000 distinct CDR3 sequences, around 4.1% of them seen only once. This sample stems from a study of HIV-infected children after antiretroviral therapy interruption. Points from the study as a whole: Naive CD4+ CDR3 sharing between time points fell after interruption began. Sorted CD45RA+ naive cells might include minor non-naive CD45RA+ cells.

The CDR3 covers 15 residues. Trimming pared 6 bases from V and 0 bases from J, leaving 12 bases between. Germline lookup yields CDR1 KGHSH and CDR2 LQKENI. Treatment here: PENTA 11 planned treatment interruption arm or continuous ART arm. The starting material was CD45RA+ CD4+ T cells from PBMCs, pooled from several time points, obtained from a donor given antiretroviral therapy, either interrupted or continuous. Documented subset: naive CD4+ CD45RA+ CD45RO- T cells. This sequence joins TRBV18 and TRBJ1-5; D is unclear. This clonotype was sampled from a pool of human donors with HIV. The CDR3 nucleotides are TGTGCCAGCTCCCTCGGACCTATTAGCAATCAGCCCCAGCATTTT. Translated, it gives CASSLGPISNQPQHF.